These T cell receptor beta chains were read from a single sample in a study of T cell repertoires in cytomegalovirus infection. Each CDR3 protein gets one entry after TCRdb re-called the reads with MiXCR. The table includes about 490,000 distinct CDR3 sequences, around 27% detected once. The sequenced sample was PBMCs. These TCRs come from a human donor in good health (CMV status not recorded). Some clones in this sample may be carry-over from other donors' samples. CDR3s include the opening cysteine and the closing phenylalanine or tryptophan. A D gene is named only where the DNA matches it firmly. A row's size may be missing; if present it is once, few, many or a size class.

size: .
D: TRBD2
J: TRBJ2-1
V: TRBV27
DNA: TGTGCCAGCAGTTTATTCCCCCCCGCGCGGGAGGGACGGAACAATGAGCAGTTCTTC
CDR3: CASSLFPPAREGRNNEQFF

size: .
D: .
J: TRBJ1-1
V: TRBV5-4
DNA: TGTGCCAGCAGCTTGGCCCCGGCAGGCGACACTGAAGCTTTCTTT
CDR3: CASSLAPAGDTEAFF

size: many
D: .
J: TRBJ1-2
V: TRBV12-3/TRBV12-4
DNA: TGTGCCAGCAGTGAACAGGGACCCTATGGCTACACCTTC
CDR3: CASSEQGPYGYTF

size: few
D: TRBD2
J: TRBJ2-3
V: TRBV5-1
DNA: TGCGCCAGCAGCCCGGGGGTAGCGGGAGCGCATGGGACGCAGTATTTT
CDR3: CASSPGVAGAHGTQYF

size: .
D: TRBD1
J: TRBJ2-2
V: TRBV19
DNA: TGTGCCAGTAGTGGACAGGGCCCCGTCGACACCGGGGAGCTGTTTTTT
CDR3: CASSGQGPVDTGELFF

size: few
D: .
J: TRBJ2-5
V: TRBV7-6
DNA: TGTGCCAGCAGCCCCCCGCCAGGCGGAGAAGAGACCCAGTACTTC
CDR3: CASSPPPGGEETQYF

size: .
D: .
J: TRBJ1-5
V: TRBV28
DNA: TGTGCCAGCAGCGCAAACTCCTTACTCCAGCCCCAGCATTTT
CDR3: CASSANSLLQPQHF

size: .
D: .
J: TRBJ1-4
V: TRBV27
DNA: TGTGCCAGCAGTTTTTCAGGACCACCTAATGAAAAACTGTTTTTT
CDR3: CASSFSGPPNEKLFF

size: few
D: TRBD1
J: TRBJ1-1
V: TRBV20-1
DNA: TGCAGTGCTAGACCACGACAGGGCATAAGTACTGAAGCTTTCTTT
CDR3: CSARPRQGISTEAFF

size: few
D: TRBD2
J: TRBJ2-4
V: TRBV7-9
DNA: TGTGCCAGCAGCTTAGAAGGTACTAGCGGGAACATTCAGTACTTC
CDR3: CASSLEGTSGNIQYF

size: .
D: TRBD2
J: TRBJ2-1
V: TRBV12-3/TRBV12-4
DNA: TGTGCCAGCAGTTTACTCGGTCTCGGGCTAGCGGGAGCTAATGAGCAGTTCTTC
CDR3: CASSLLGLGLAGANEQFF

size: .
D: TRBD1
J: TRBJ2-5
V: TRBV5-3
DNA: TGTGCCAGCACCCGGGGACAGCAAGAGACCCAGTACTTC
CDR3: CASTRGQQETQYF

size: .
D: .
J: TRBJ2-6
V: TRBV4-3
DNA: TGCGCCAGCAGCCAAGATCCCCGGACTGGGGCCAACGTCCTGACTTTC
CDR3: CASSQDPRTGANVLTF

size: few
D: TRBD2
J: TRBJ2-1
V: TRBV9
DNA: TGTGCCAGCAGCGCCGGACTAGCGGGAGCTGAGAATGAGCAGTTCTTC
CDR3: CASSAGLAGAENEQFF